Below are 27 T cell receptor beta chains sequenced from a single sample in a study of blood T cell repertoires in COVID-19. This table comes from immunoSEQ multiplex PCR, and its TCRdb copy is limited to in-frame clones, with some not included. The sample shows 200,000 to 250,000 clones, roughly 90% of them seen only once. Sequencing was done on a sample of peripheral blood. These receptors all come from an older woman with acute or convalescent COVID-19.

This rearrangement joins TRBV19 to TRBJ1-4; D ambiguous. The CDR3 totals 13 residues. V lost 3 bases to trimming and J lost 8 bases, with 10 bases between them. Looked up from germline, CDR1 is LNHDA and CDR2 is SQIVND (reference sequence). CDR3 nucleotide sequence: TGTGCCAGTAGTATCGGGGAAGGGGAAAAACTGTTTTTT. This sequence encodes CASSIGEGEKLFF.

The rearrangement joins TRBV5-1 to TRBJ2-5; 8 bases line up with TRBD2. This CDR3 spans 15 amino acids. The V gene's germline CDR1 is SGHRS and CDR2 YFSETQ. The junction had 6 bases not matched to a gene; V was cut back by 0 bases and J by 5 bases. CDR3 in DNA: TGCGCCAGCAGCTTGGCCCCGGGAGGGAGGGAGACCCAGTACTTC. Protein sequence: CASSLAPGGRETQYF.

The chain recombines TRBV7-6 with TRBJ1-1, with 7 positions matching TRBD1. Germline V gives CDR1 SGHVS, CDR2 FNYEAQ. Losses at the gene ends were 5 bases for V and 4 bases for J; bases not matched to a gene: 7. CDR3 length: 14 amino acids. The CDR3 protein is CASSPGAGGTEAFF. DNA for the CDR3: TGTGCCAGCAGCCCCGGGGCAGGGGGCACTGAAGCTTTCTTT.

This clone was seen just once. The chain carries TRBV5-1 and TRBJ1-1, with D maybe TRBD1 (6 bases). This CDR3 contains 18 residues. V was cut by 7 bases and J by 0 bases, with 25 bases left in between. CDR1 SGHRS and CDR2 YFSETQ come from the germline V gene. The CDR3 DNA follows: TGCGCCAGCCACCCGGGGCCGGGACAAGGGATTATGAACACTGAAGCTTTCTTT. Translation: CASHPGPGQGIMNTEAFF. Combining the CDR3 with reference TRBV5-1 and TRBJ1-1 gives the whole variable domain KAGVTQTPRYLIKTRGQQVTLSCSPISGHRSVSWYQQTPGQGLQFLFEYFSETQRNKGNFPGRFSGRQFSNSRSEMNVSTLELGDSALYLCASHPGPGQGIMNTEAFFGQGTRLTVV.

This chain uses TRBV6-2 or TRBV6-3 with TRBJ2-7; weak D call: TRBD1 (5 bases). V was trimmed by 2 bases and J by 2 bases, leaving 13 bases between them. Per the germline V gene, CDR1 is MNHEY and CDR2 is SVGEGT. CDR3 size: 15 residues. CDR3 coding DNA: TGTGCCAGCAGTTACCAGGACATCCCTCCCTACGAGCAGTACTTC. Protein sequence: CASSYQDIPPYEQYF.

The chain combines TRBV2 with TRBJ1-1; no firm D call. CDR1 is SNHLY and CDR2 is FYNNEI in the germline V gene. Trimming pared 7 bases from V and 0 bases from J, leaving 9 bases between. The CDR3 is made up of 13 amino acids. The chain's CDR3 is CASNRGMNTEAFF. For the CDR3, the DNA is TGTGCCAGCAATCGGGGAATGAACACTGAAGCTTTCTTT.

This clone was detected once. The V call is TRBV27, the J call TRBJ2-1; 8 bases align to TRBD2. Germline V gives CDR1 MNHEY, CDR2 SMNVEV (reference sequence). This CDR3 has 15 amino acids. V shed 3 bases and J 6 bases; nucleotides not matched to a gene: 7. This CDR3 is CASSLGGRISNEQFF. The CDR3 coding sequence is TGTGCCAGCAGTTTGGGCGGGAGGATAAGCAATGAGCAGTTCTTC.

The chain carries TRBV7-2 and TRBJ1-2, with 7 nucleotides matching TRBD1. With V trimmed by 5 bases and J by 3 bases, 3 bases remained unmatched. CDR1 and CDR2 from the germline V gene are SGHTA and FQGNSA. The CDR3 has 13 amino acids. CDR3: CASSHDRDYGYTF. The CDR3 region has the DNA TGTGCCAGCAGCCACGACAGGGACTATGGCTACACCTTC.

The CDR3 nucleotides are TGTGCCAGCTCACAAAACCCACCCGCCCTAAGCTCCTACGAGCAGTACTTC. Translated, it gives CASSQNPPALSSYEQYF. The genes are TRBV18 and TRBJ2-7; D is ambiguous. Germline V gives CDR1 KGHSH, CDR2 LQKENI. V gave up 4 bases and J gave up 0 bases, with 19 bases separating them. The CDR3 has 17 amino acids. Supplemented by reference TRBV18 and TRBJ2-7, the full variable domain reads NAGVMQNPRHLVRRRGQEARLRCSPMKGHSHVYWYRQLPEEGLKFMVYLQKENIIDESGMPKERFSAEFPKEGPSILRIQQVVRGDSAAYFCASSQNPPALSSYEQYFGPGTRLTVT.

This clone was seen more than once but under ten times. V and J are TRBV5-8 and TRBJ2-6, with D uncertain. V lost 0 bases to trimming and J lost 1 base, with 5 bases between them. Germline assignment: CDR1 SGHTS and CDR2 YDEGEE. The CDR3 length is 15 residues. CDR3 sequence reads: CASSLVLSGANVLTF. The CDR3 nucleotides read TGTGCCAGCAGCTTGGTCCTATCTGGGGCCAACGTCCTGACTTTC.

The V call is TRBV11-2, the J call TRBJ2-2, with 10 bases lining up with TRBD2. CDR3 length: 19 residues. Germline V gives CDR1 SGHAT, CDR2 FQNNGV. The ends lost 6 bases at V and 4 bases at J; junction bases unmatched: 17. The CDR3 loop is CASSRGGLAREVSTGELFF. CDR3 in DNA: TGTGCCAGCAGTAGGGGGGGACTAGCGCGGGAGGTCAGCACCGGGGAGCTGTTTTTT. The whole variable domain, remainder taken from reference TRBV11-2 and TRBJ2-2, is EAGVAQSPRYKIIEKRQSVAFWCNPISGHATLYWYQQILGQGPKLLIQFQNNGVVDDSQLPKDRFSAERLKGVDSTLKIQPAKLEDSAVYLCASSRGGLAREVSTGELFFGEGSRLTVL.

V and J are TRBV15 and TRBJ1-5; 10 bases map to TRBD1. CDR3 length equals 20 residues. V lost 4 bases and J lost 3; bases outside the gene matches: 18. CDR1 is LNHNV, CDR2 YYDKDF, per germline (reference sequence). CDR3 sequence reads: CATSKRDRGWVTEHNQPQHF. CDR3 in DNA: TGTGCCACCAGCAAACGGGACAGGGGCTGGGTGACCGAACACAATCAGCCCCAGCATTTT.

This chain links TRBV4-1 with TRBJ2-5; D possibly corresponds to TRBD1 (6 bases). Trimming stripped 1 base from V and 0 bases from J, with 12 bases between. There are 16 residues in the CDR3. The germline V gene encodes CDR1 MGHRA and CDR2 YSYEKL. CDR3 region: CASSQVGQSYQETQYF. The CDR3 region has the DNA TGCGCCAGCAGCCAAGTAGGACAGAGTTACCAAGAGACCCAGTACTTC.

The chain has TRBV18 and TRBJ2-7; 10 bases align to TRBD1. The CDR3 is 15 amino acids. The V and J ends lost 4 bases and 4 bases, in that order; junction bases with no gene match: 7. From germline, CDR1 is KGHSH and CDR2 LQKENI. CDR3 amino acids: CASSRTPGQGYEQYF. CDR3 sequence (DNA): TGTGCCAGCTCACGTACTCCGGGACAGGGGTACGAGCAGTACTTC.

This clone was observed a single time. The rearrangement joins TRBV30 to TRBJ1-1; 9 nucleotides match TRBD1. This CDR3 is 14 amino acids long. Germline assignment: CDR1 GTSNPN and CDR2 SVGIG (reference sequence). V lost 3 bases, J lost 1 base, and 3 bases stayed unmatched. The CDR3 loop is CAWRGDRANTEAFF. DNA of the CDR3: TGTGCCTGGAGGGGGGACAGGGCGAACACTGAAGCTTTCTTT.

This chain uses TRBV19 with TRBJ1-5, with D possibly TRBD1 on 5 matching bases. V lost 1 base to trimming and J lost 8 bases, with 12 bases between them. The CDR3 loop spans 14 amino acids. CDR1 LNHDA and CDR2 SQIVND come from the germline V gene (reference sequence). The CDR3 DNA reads TGTGCCAGTAGTATAGTTGGGACTGCCAAGCCCCAGCATTTT. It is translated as CASSIVGTAKPQHF.

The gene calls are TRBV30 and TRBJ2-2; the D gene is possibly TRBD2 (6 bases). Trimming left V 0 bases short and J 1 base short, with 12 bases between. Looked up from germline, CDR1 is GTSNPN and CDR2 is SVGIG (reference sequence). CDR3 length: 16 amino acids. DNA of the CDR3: TGTGCCTGGAGTGTACCCAGCGGGTGGAACACCGGGGAGCTGTTTTTT. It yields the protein CAWSVPSGWNTGELFF.

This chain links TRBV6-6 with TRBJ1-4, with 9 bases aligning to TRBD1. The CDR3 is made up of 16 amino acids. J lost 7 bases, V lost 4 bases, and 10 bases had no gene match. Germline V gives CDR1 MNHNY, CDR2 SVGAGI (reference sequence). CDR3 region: CASSFPPGTGFEKLFF. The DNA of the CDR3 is TGTGCCAGCAGTTTCCCCCCCGGGACAGGGTTTGAAAAACTGTTTTTT.

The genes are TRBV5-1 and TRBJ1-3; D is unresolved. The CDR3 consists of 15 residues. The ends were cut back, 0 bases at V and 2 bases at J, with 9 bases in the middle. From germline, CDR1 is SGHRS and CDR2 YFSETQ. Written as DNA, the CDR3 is TGCGCCAGCAGCTTGGCCGCCGGTACTGGAAACACCATATATTTT. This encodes CASSLAAGTGNTIYF.

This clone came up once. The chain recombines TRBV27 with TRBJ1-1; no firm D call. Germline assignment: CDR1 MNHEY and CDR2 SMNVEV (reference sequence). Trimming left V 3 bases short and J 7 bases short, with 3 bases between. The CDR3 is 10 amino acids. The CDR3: CASSFCEAFF. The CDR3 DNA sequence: TGTGCCAGCAGTTTCTGTGAAGCTTTCTTT.

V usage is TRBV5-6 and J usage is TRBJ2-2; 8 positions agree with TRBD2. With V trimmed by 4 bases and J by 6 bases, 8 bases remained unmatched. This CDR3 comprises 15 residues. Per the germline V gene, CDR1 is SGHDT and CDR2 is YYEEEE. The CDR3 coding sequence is TGTGCCAGCAGCCCCCTAGCGGGTAAATCCGGGGAGCTGTTTTTT. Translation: CASSPLAGKSGELFF.

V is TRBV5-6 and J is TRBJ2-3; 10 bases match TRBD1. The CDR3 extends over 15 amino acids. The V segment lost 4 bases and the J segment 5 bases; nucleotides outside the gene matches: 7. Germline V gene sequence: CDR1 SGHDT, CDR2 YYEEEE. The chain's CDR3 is CASSTRQGARDTQYF. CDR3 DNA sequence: TGTGCCAGCAGCACACGACAGGGGGCGAGAGATACGCAGTATTTT.

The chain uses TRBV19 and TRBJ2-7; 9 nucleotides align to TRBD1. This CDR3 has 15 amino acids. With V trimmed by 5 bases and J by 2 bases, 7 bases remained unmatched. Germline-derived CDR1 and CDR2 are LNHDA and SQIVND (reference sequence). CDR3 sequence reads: CASSPRTGATYEQYF. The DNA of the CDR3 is TGTGCCAGTAGTCCCCGGACAGGGGCAACCTACGAGCAGTACTTC.

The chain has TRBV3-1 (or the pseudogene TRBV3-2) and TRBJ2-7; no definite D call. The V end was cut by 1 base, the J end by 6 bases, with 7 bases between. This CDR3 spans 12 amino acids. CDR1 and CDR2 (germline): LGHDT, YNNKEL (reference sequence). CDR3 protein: CASSQAPSEQYF. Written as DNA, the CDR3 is TGTGCCAGCAGCCAAGCCCCGAGCGAGCAGTACTTC.

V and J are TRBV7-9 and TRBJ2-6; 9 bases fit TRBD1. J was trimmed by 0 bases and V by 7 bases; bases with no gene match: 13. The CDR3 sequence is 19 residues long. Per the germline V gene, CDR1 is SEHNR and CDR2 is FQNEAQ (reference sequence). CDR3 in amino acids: CASITITGTGYSGANVLTF. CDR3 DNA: TGTGCCAGCATCACTATCACCGGGACAGGGTACTCTGGGGCCAACGTCCTGACTTTC.

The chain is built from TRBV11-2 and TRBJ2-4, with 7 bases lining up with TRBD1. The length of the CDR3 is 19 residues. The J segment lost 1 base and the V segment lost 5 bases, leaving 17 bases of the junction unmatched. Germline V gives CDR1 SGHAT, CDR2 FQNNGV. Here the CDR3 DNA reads TGTGCCAGCAGCCGTCCCGCAAAGTGGACAGGTGGGGCCAAAAACATTCAGTACTTC. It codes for CASSRPAKWTGGAKNIQYF.

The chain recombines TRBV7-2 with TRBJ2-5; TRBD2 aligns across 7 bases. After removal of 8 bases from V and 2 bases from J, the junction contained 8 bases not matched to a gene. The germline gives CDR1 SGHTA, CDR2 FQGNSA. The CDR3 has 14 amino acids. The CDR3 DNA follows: TGTGCCAGCGGTCGAGCGGGACGGCAAGAGACCCAGTACTTC. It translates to CASGRAGRQETQYF. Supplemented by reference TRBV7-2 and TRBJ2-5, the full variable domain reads GAGVSQSPSNKVTEKGKDVELRCDPISGHTALYWYRQSLGQGLEFLIYFQGNSAPDKSGLPSDRFSAERTGGSVSTLTIQRTQQEDSAVYLCASGRAGRQETQYFGPGTRLLVL.